This is a list of T cell receptor beta chains from one sample in a study of post-analysis software for immune sequencing data. TCRdb reprocessed the PCR reads with MiXCR, giving one entry per CDR3 protein. The table has about 760,000 distinct CDR3 sequences, 25% to 30% seen once. The specimen was blood. The receptors derive from a girl aged 5-17 years with multiple sclerosis. The conserved cysteine and the conserved F or W are not part of the CDR3 here. A row's size may be missing; if present it is once, few, many or a size class.

TRBJ2-5,TRBV7-2,-,ASSLGGSTQETQY
TRBJ1-1,TRBV29-1,few,SVVPGRGTEAF
TRBJ1-3,TRBV7-2,-,ASSPSRNTIY
TRBJ2-7,TRBV29-1,-,SVGFGISYEQY
TRBJ2-1,TRBV2,-,ASSPNLGAGSIEQF
TRBJ2-7,TRBV15,few,ATSRGLAGGEQY
TRBJ2-3,TRBV6-6,few,ASRTRDRATDTQY
TRBJ1-5,TRBV10-3,-,AISDGATDGQPQH
TRBJ2-3,TRBV6-1,-,AIINGRGGFWEY
TRBJ1-1,TRBV20-1,-,SAQGTYEAF
TRBJ2-2,TRBV6-6,-,ASRVGTGELF
TRBJ2-5,TRBV28,-,ASSLLYDRVVGETQY
TRBJ2-7,TRBV5-6,few,ASSSTAGQGGLEQY
TRBJ2-3,TRBV27,few,ASSSRLGPRADTQY
TRBJ1-1,TRBV5-1,-,ASSSYRGNEMNTEAF
TRBJ2-7,TRBV20-1,few,SARDSAGGPAYEQY
TRBJ2-5,TRBV29-1,many,SVVPSQRAQY
TRBJ2-3,TRBV20-1,-,SARGQANTQY
TRBJ2-1,TRBV24-1,-,ATSDARAAGAYNEQF
TRBJ1-5,TRBV12-3/TRBV12-4,few,ASSQTGRNQPQH
TRBJ1-1,TRBV5-1,-,ASSSRTGANEAF
TRBJ2-1,TRBV15,-,ATSRGLAGGGDEQF
-,TRBV5-6,few,ASSLWGSNYEQY
TRBJ2-2,TRBV25-1,few,ASSEYGRNTGELF
TRBJ2-5,TRBV7-9,-,ASSPGTKEETQY
TRBJ1-1,TRBV20-1,-,SAGDRVMTF
TRBJ1-2,TRBV7-9,-,ASSPNGGYGYT
TRBJ2-3,TRBV9,-,ASSSEAGDTDTQY
TRBJ1-1,TRBV5-1,-,ASSPGWQSNTEAF
TRBJ2-1,TRBV9,many,ASSVAGMGNEQF